This T cell receptor (beta chain) is from a study of blood T cell repertoires in COVID-19. The CDR3 is 14 residues long. The V end was cut by 1 base, the J end by 0 bases, with 8 bases between. CDR1 is GTSNPN and CDR2 is SVGIG in the germline V gene (reference sequence). Methods used by the authors: Reference gene primer amplification in the assay estimated nucleated cell counts. Clones were read by immunoSEQ multiplex PCR, and TCRdb kept only the in-frame ones, dropping some. The D gene and trimming were derived from the DNA, and the V and J assignments and clone size from that table. The sample contains around 140,000 clones, about 82% of which appear only once.

The sample comprised peripheral blood. The source of this sequence is a woman aged 55-69 years with acute or convalescent COVID-19. The chain recombines TRBV30 with TRBJ2-3, with D perhaps TRBD2 (6 bases). The CDR3, as DNA: TGTGCCTGGAGTGGGACTAAAAGCACAGATACGCAGTATTTT. This codes for CAWSGTKSTDTQYF.